This T cell receptor beta chain derives from a study of kidney transplant recipient with SARS-CoV-2 infection. This clonotype appeared many times. Each CDR3 protein is one row after TCRdb ran MiXCR on the reads. The repertoire holds approximately 240,000 distinct CDR3 sequences, less than 35% seen once, with less than 8.5% in the top ten. Trimming removed 0 bases at V and 1 base at J, with 9 bases between. CDR3 size: 15 residues. Germline CDR1 LGHDT, CDR2 YNNKEL (reference sequence). The chain combines TRBV3-1 with TRBJ1-1; no clear D. The input for sequencing was a blood sample, taken at baseline and on roughly day 110 from a kidney transplant recipient. The TCR originated in a young adult male patient who had COVID-19 and was a kidney transplant recipient. Some T cells may possibly be graft donor cells. The CDR3 DNA follows: TGTGCCAGCAGCCAAGATACCAGAAGGAACACTGAAGCTTTCTTT. Translation gives CASSQDTRRNTEAFF. The full variable domain, rest sourced from reference TRBV3-1 and TRBJ1-1, is DTAVSQTPKYLVTQMGNDKSIKCEQNLGHDTMYWYKQDSKKFLKIMFSYNNKELIINETVPNRFSPKSPDKAHLNLHINSLELGDSAVYFCASSQDTRRNTEAFFGQGTRLTVV.